These 12 T cell receptor beta chains were all obtained from the same sample, sequenced in a study of diagnostic markers for celiac disease. TCRdb re-called the reads and catalogs CDR3 proteins one per entry, DNA excluded. The sample has roughly 5,700 distinct CDR3 sequences. The specimen was either unsorted cells or a sorted T cell fraction (not recorded which). These receptors all come from a human donor. This table probably holds off-target reads from a library built for another chain.

By frequency, this clonotype registers medium-sized. The gene calls are TRBV15 and TRBJ1-5. This CDR3 is 15 amino acids long. CDR1 is LNHNV and CDR2 is YYDKDF in the germline V gene (reference sequence). The CDR3 loop reads CATSASGLSNQPQHF. Combining the CDR3 with reference TRBV15 and TRBJ1-5 gives the whole variable domain DAMVIQNPRYQVTQFGKPVTLSCSQTLNHNVMYWYQQKSSQAPKLLFHYYDKDFNNEADTPDNFQSRRPNTSFCFLDIRSPGLGDTAMYLCATSASGLSNQPQHFGDGTRLSIL.

The V call is TRBV20-1, the J call TRBJ1-2; the TCRdb call, TRBD1, lacks DNA for checking. Germline V CDR1 and CDR2: DFQATT, SNEGSKA (reference sequence). CDR3 length: 14 amino acids. The chain's CDR3 is CSASRPGRGYGYTF.

The V gene is TRBV30, the J gene TRBJ2-5; TCRdb returns TRBD1, unconfirmable since there is no DNA. Looked up from germline, CDR1 is GTSNPN and CDR2 is SVGIG (reference sequence). The CDR3 loop spans 14 amino acids. CDR3 residues: CAWDPGRYQETQYF.

This sequence joins TRBV10-3 and TRBJ2-1; the TRBD2 assignment by TCRdb is unverifiable without DNA. Germline V CDR1 and CDR2: ENHRY, SYGVKD. The CDR3 runs 18 residues. CDR3 region: CAISVLRGPWPVGNEQFF.

Measured by frequency, this clonotype is medium-sized. The rearrangement joins TRBV7-2 to TRBJ1-6. The CDR3 is 13 residues long. Germline CDR1 SGHTA, CDR2 FQGNSA. The CDR3: CASSSITDSPLHF.

This chain connects TRBV9 to TRBJ2-5; TCRdb gives TRBD1 as the D gene, but with no DNA this cannot be confirmed. The CDR3 extends over 16 amino acids. The germline V gene encodes CDR1 SGDLS and CDR2 YYNGEE. The CDR3 region is CASSVSGDLGPGTQYF.

CDR3 region: CASSLTGADNQPQHF. The V and J genes are TRBV2 and TRBJ1-5; TCRdb proposes TRBD1, but this gene call is untestable without DNA. The CDR3 totals 15 residues. Per the germline V gene, CDR1 is SNHLY and CDR2 is FYNNEI.

The V call is TRBV6-2 or TRBV6-3, the J call TRBJ2-7; checking the TCRdb D call of TRBD1 is not possible without DNA. Germline V CDR1 and CDR2: MNHEY, SVGEGT. CDR3 length: 16 amino acids. The CDR3 sequence is CASSYKGQAGGYEQYF.

This chain links TRBV20-1 with TRBJ2-5; checking the TCRdb D call of TRBD2 is not possible without DNA. Germline values: CDR1 DFQATT, CDR2 SNEGSKA (reference sequence). The CDR3 sequence is 14 residues long. The CDR3 loop is CSASSRTGTGTQYF.

This clonotype is classed as medium-sized (0.01 to 0.1%) by frequency. The V and J genes are TRBV12-3 or TRBV12-4 and TRBJ1-1. The CDR3 runs 13 residues. This CDR3 reads CASSRELNTEAFF.

Judged by frequency, this clonotype is large (0.1 to 1%). This rearrangement joins TRBV12-3 or TRBV12-4 to TRBJ2-2; the D gene TCRdb calls, TRBD1, cannot be checked with no DNA. The CDR3 is made up of 16 amino acids. The CDR3 sequence: CASSTTGTASTGELFF.

The V call is TRBV7-2, the J call TRBJ1-3; the D call of TRBD1 rests on TCRdb alone, since no DNA is present to check it. From germline, CDR1 is SGHTA and CDR2 FQGNSA. There are 16 residues in the CDR3. The CDR3 sequence is CASSLGPGGSGNTIYF.